Listed here are 13 T cell receptor beta chains from one sample, sequenced in a study of response to subunit inactivated influenza vaccine (dated by TCRdb to 2016 to 2019). The library was produced with RT-PCR. Sequencing took place on an Illumina HiSeq 2500. The public reads were quality trimmed at Q25 with fastp and then assembled into clones with MiXCR by TCRdb, keeping productive beta chains. Rows are unified per CDR3 protein, each entry keeping the most common DNA and genes. The sample contains about 500,000 distinct CDR3 sequences, about 15% of them found a single time. Less than 4% of the sample comes from the top ten. The material was CD4+ T cells sorted from PBMCs, obtained about 24 months after vaccination. The receptors stem from a man aged 50 to 69 who received an inactivated influenza vaccine. Donor details come from another sample of the same person, matched by shared clones.

The chain has TRBV5-1 and TRBJ2-1, with D maybe TRBD1 (10 bases). V was trimmed by 4 bases and J by 10 bases, leaving 33 bases between them. From germline, CDR1 is SGHRS and CDR2 YFSETQ. The CDR3 extends over 19 amino acids. The CDR3 is CASSRGQGKVAGDLGEQFF. In DNA form, the CDR3 reads TGCGCCAGCAGCAGGGGACAGGGGAAAGTAGCGGGAGATCTAGGCGAGCAGTTCTTC.

This clonotype was seen more than once but under ten times. The rearrangement joins TRBV5-1 to TRBJ1-6; D gene unclear. Deletions cut 0 bases from V and 7 bases from J, with 11 bases between. The CDR3 totals 15 residues. Per the germline V gene, CDR1 is SGHRS and CDR2 is YFSETQ. The CDR3 coding sequence is TGCGCCAGCAGCTTGGAAGGAGCTCTGAATTCACCCCTCCACTTT. Translated, it gives CASSLEGALNSPLHF.

V usage is TRBV18 and J usage is TRBJ1-6; D unresolved. This CDR3 region has 11 residues. Looked up from germline, CDR1 is KGHSH and CDR2 is LQKENI. Trimming left V 5 bases short and J 8 bases short, with 4 bases between. CDR3 residues: CASSMDSPLHF. The CDR3 DNA sequence: TGTGCCAGCTCAATGGATTCACCCCTCCACTTT.

This clonotype was detected ten times or more. This rearrangement joins TRBV4-2 to TRBJ2-3; the D gene is possibly TRBD1 (6 bases). From germline, CDR1 is LGHNA and CDR2 YNFKEQ. The CDR3 extends over 15 amino acids. Trimming took 4 bases from V and 0 from J, leaving 11 bases between them. CDR3: CASSPGTTSTDTQYF. The CDR3 DNA sequence: TGTGCCAGCAGCCCCGGGACAACTAGCACAGATACGCAGTATTTT.

The J gene is TRBJ1-2, the V gene TRBV5-5; D is perhaps TRBD1 (5 bases). The length of the CDR3 is 15 residues. Germline-derived CDR1 and CDR2 are SGHKS and YYEKEE (reference sequence). The ends were cut back, 0 bases at V and 4 bases at J, with 13 bases in the middle. The CDR3 loop reads CASSLVVGQGYGYTF. CDR3 coding DNA: TGTGCCAGCAGCTTGGTTGTTGGGCAGGGCTATGGCTACACCTTC. Drawing the rest from reference TRBV5-5 and TRBJ1-2, the complete variable domain is DAGVTQSPTHLIKTRGQQVTLRCSPISGHKSVSWYQQVLGQGPQFIFQYYEKEERGRGNFPDRFSARQFPNYSSELNVNALLLGDSALYLCASSLVVGQGYGYTFGSGTRLTVV.

This clonotype has only a few counts. The genes are TRBV6-5 and TRBJ1-5; TRBD1 might be the D (5 bases). CDR3 length equals 14 residues. Trimming stripped 2 bases from V and 5 bases from J, with 10 bases between. Germline V gene data show CDR1 as MNHEY and CDR2 as SVGAGI. This CDR3 is CASSYSRGDQPQHF. CDR3 sequence (DNA): TGTGCCAGCAGTTACAGTAGAGGGGATCAGCCCCAGCATTTT.

This clonotype was detected a few times. The chain recombines TRBV4-3 with TRBJ2-2, with 9 bases lining up with TRBD1. J lost 6 bases, V lost 4 bases, and 6 bases had no gene match. Germline CDR1 reads LGHNA; CDR2 reads YSLEER. The CDR3 totals 15 residues. The chain's CDR3 is CASSPRDRGAGELFF. CDR3 bases: TGCGCCAGCAGCCCAAGAGACAGGGGGGCCGGGGAGCTGTTTTTT.

V and J are TRBV12-3 or TRBV12-4 and TRBJ1-5; D remains unclear. Trimming left V 6 bases short and J 2 bases short, with 14 bases between. This CDR3 has 15 residues. The CDR3, as DNA: TGTGCCAGCAGCCCCGGGTCCTTGGGCAATCAGCCCCAGCATTTT. The encoded protein is CASSPGSLGNQPQHF.

The V and J genes are TRBV29-1 and TRBJ1-2; D ambiguous. The V end lost 3 bases, the J end lost 5 bases, and 13 bases lay between the germline ends. The germline V gene has CDR1 SQVTM and CDR2 ANQGSEA. This CDR3 region has 13 residues. CDR3 nucleotide sequence: TGCAGCGTTGAGAAAGGGAGGGCTTATGGCTACACCTTC. It specifies CSVEKGRAYGYTF.

The chain links TRBV7-2 to TRBJ2-3; 9 bases line up with TRBD2. There are 15 residues in the CDR3. V lost 5 bases, J lost 6 bases, and 9 bases stayed unmatched. The germline V gene has CDR1 SGHTA and CDR2 FQGNSA. The CDR3 here is CASSLKAGGSDTQYF. The CDR3 DNA sequence: TGTGCCAGCAGCCTAAAAGCGGGGGGCTCGGATACGCAGTATTTT. Combining the CDR3 with reference TRBV7-2 and TRBJ2-3 gives the whole variable domain GAGVSQSPSNKVTEKGKDVELRCDPISGHTALYWYRQSLGQGLEFLIYFQGNSAPDKSGLPSDRFSAERTGGSVSTLTIQRTQQEDSAVYLCASSLKAGGSDTQYFGPGTRLTVL.

This clonotype has more than one count but fewer than ten. This sequence joins TRBV4-2 and TRBJ2-3; 9 nucleotides line up with TRBD2. Germline lookup yields CDR1 LGHNA and CDR2 YNFKEQ. This CDR3 comprises 16 residues. With 0 bases clipped from V and 1 base from J, the junction kept 2 bases outside the gene matches. CDR3 region: CASSQDRTSGTDTQYF. CDR3 sequence (DNA): TGTGCCAGCAGCCAAGATCGGACTAGCGGCACAGATACGCAGTATTTT.

This clonotype was detected a few times. The V gene is TRBV5-4, the J gene TRBJ2-1, with a possible D match to TRBD1 (5 bases). Germline V gene lookup returns CDR1 SGHNT and CDR2 YYREEE (reference sequence). V was pared by 1 base and J by 6 bases, with 8 bases between. This CDR3 region has 13 residues. CDR3 region: CASSLQGINEQFF. For the CDR3, the DNA is TGTGCCAGCAGCTTGCAGGGTATCAATGAGCAGTTCTTC.

The sample holds many counts of this clonotype. The chain joins TRBV12-3 or TRBV12-4 to TRBJ2-5; no clear D gene. The CDR3 runs 14 residues. Trimming took off 0 bases at V and 5 bases at J, with 10 bases between the two ends. The chain's CDR3 is CASSLAGQSETQYF. In nucleotides, the CDR3 is TGTGCCAGCAGTTTAGCCGGCCAGTCGGAGACCCAGTACTTC.